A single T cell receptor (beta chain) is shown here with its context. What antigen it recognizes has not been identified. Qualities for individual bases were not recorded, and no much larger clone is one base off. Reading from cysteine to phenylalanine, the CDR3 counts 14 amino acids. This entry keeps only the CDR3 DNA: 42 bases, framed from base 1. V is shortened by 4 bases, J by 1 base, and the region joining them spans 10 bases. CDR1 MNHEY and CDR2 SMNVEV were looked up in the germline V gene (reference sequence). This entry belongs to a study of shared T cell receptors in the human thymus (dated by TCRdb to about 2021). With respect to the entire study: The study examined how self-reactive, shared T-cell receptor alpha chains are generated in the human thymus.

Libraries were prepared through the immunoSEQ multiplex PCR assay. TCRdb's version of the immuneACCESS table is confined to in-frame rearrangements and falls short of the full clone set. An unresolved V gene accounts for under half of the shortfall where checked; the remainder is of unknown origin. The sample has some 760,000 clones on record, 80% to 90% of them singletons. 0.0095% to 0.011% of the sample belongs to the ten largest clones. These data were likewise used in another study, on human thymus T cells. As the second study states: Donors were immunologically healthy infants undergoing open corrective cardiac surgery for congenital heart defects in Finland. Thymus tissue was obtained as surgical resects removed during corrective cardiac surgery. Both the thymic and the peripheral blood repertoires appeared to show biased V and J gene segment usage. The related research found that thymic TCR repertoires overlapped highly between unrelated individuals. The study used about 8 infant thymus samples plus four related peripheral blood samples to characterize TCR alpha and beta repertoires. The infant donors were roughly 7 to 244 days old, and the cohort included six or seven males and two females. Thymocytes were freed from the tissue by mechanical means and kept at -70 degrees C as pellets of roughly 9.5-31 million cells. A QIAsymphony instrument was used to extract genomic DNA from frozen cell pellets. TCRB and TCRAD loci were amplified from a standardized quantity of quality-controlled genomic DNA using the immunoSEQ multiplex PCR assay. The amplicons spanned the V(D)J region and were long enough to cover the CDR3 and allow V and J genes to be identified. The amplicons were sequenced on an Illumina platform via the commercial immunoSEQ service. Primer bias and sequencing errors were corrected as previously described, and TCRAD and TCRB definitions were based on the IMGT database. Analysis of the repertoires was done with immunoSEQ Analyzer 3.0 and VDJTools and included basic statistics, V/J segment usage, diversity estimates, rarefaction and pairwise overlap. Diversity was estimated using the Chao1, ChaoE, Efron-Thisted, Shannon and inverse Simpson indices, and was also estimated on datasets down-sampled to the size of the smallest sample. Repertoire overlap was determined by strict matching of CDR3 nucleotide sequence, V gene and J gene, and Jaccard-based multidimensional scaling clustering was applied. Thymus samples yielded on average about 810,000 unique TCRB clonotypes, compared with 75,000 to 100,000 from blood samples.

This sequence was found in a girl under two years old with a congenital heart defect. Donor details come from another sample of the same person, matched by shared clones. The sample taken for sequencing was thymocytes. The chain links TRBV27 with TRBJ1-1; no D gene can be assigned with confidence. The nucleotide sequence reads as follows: TGTGCCAGCAGTTCCGTAAAGAGGAACACTGAAGCTTTCTTT. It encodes CASSSVKRNTEAFF.